This entry describes one TCR beta chain. Antigen: not known. This CDR3 contains 15 residues. Germline assignment: CDR1 SGDLS and CDR2 YYNGEE. J lost 9 bases, V lost 1 base, and 10 bases had no gene match. The source of the sample is a study of T cells after yellow fever vaccination. Study outcomes and limitations: The study found a weaker secondary response that peaked faster, day 5 versus 15. The CD4 compartment and the CD8 compartment contained a small share of clonotypes in common. Abundant bulk-derived clonotypes could contaminate FACS-sorted repertoires.

The 5'RACE template-switching step produced TCR cDNA and added a universal primer site and UMIs. MiXCR was run by TCRdb on the 5' RACE reads, yielding one entry per CDR3 protein. Of under 600,000 distinct CDR3 sequences listed, 13% were seen once; the top ten hold 11% to 15%. The V call is TRBV9, the J call TRBJ2-1; 7 bases map to TRBD2. The TCR comes from a man aged 30 to 45 who received the YFV17D yellow fever vaccine. Specimen: PBMCs, collected on the day of the yellow fever booster vaccination. CDR3 protein: CASSVLGEGRGEQFF. Written as DNA, the CDR3 is TGTGCCAGCAGCGTACTCGGGGAGGGCCGGGGTGAGCAGTTCTTC. The whole variable domain, remainder taken from reference TRBV9 and TRBJ2-1, is DSGVTQTPKHLITATGQRVTLRCSPRSGDLSVYWYQQSLDQGLQFLIQYYNGEERAKGNILERFSAQQFPDLHSELNLSSLELGDSALYFCASSVLGEGRGEQFFGPGTRLTVL.